This TCR beta chain was captured by sequencing in a study of shared clonotypes between healthy human individuals. Study observations and caveats: Sampling covered blood only; tissue repertoires likely differ. Rarefaction curves obtained for sorted subsets showed sequencing incomplete despite large depth.

Note on this clone: Its antigen is still unknown.

The V end was cut by 3 bases, the J end by 12 bases, with 18 bases between. This CDR3 is built from 14 residues. Germline CDR1 LNHDA, CDR2 SQIVND (reference sequence). The assay was immunoSEQ multiplex PCR, and TCRdb's table has in-frame clones only and misses some. Among under 600,000 clones listed, 90% to 96% were seen once. Donors were Caucasian adults residing in Nashville, Tennessee, USA. The chain couples TRBV19 to TRBJ2-1; the D is unclear. The sequenced sample was naive CD4+ T cells sorted from blood. Subset reported: CD45RA+ positively selected. The clonotype comes from a woman in her twenties or thirties in good health. The chain's CDR3 is CASSMADHRRVQFF. CDR3 bases: TGTGCCAGTAGTATGGCGGACCACCGACGCGTGCAGTTCTTC.